A single sample is the source of the 19 T cell receptor beta chains below, sequenced in a study of blood T cell repertoires in COVID-19. Repertoires were generated with immunoSEQ multiplex PCR, while TCRdb's copy carries only in-frame clones and drops some. The table lists approximately 300,000 clones, 92% of them singletons. Sequences were obtained from PBMCs or T cells enriched from blood (not recorded which). The receptor set was obtained from a woman aged 25 to 39 who had recovered from COVID-19.

This chain connects TRBV5-5 to TRBJ1-1, with 7 bases that match TRBD1. The germline V gene encodes CDR1 SGHKS and CDR2 YYEKEE (reference sequence). The trim removed 0 bases at V and 5 bases at J, leaving 7 bases unmatched. This CDR3 is 15 amino acids long. CDR3 DNA sequence: TGTGCCAGCAGCTTGGCGGAGGGGGCAGTGACTGAAGCTTTCTTT. Its translation: CASSLAEGAVTEAFF.

The V and J genes are TRBV7-9 and TRBJ2-7, with TRBD2 as a possible D gene (6 bases). CDR1 and CDR2 (germline): SEHNR, FQNEAQ (reference sequence). Trimming cost V 6 bases and J 0 bases, with 12 bases left between them. The CDR3 has 14 amino acids. The CDR3 region is CASRALASSYEQYF. The CDR3 DNA follows: TGTGCCAGCAGGGCGCTAGCGAGCTCCTACGAGCAGTACTTC.

The chain links TRBV19 to TRBJ1-2, with 7 bases lining up with TRBD1. This CDR3 is 12 amino acids long. CDR1 is LNHDA, CDR2 SQIVND, per germline (reference sequence). Trimming took 5 bases from V and 6 from J; bases not matched to a gene: 3. CDR3 residues: CASSAGGNGYTF. In nucleotides, the CDR3 is TGTGCCAGTAGTGCAGGGGGGAATGGCTACACCTTC.

The rearrangement uses TRBV6-2 or TRBV6-3 and TRBJ2-3; 8 positions agree with TRBD2. Germline V gene lookup returns CDR1 MNHEY and CDR2 SVGEGT. CDR3 size: 16 residues. V trimming: 0 bases; J trimming: 5 bases; junction bases outside the gene matches: 7. CDR3 bases: TGTGCCAGCAGTTACTCCAGGGGTAGCGGGAAAGATACGCAGTATTTT. Translated, it gives CASSYSRGSGKDTQYF.

The chain's CDR3 is CASLGTYRRNNEQFF. In DNA, the CDR3 is TGTGCCAGCCTAGGGACATATCGCAGAAACAATGAGCAGTTCTTC. The chain combines TRBV2 with TRBJ2-1, with a tentative D call TRBD1 (6 bases). CDR1 is SNHLY, CDR2 FYNNEI, per germline. This CDR3 is built from 15 residues. V lost 8 bases to trimming and J lost 5 bases, with 19 bases between them. Together with reference TRBV2 and TRBJ2-1, the CDR3 gives the full variable domain: EPEVTQTPSHQVTQMGQEVILRCVPISNHLYFYWYRQILGQKVEFLVSFYNNEISEKSEIFDDQFSVERPDGSNFTLKIRSTKLEDSAMYFCASLGTYRRNNEQFFGPGTRLTVL.

This chain links TRBV5-1 with TRBJ1-3; D perhaps matches TRBD1 (5 bases). The CDR3 runs 16 residues. V shed 0 bases and J shed 0 bases, with 10 bases lying between them. Per germline, CDR1 SGHRS and CDR2 YFSETQ. The CDR3 is CASSLVPDNSGNTIYF. The CDR3 nucleotides read TGCGCCAGCAGCTTGGTGCCGGACAACTCTGGAAACACCATATATTTT.

This chain uses TRBV7-9 with TRBJ2-3; 7 bases map to TRBD1. Germline CDR1 SEHNR, CDR2 FQNEAQ (reference sequence). Trimming took 2 bases from V and 5 from J; bases not matched to a gene: 4. The CDR3 contains 14 residues. The CDR3 sequence: CASSLRGQVDTQYF. CDR3 nucleotides: TGTGCCAGCAGCTTAAGGGGGCAGGTAGATACGCAGTATTTT. The entire variable domain, with the rest obtained from reference TRBV7-9 and TRBJ2-3, is as follows: DTGVSQNPRHKITKRGQNVTFRCDPISEHNRLYWYRQTLGQGPEFLTYFQNEAQLEKSRLLSDRFSAERPKGSFSTLEIQRTEQGDSAMYLCASSLRGQVDTQYFGPGTRLTVL.

This chain joins TRBV14 and TRBJ2-5, with 7 nucleotides matching TRBD2. Unmatched junction bases numbered 5, after V lost 4 bases and J lost 3 bases. The CDR3 contains 14 residues. Per the germline V gene, CDR1 is SGHDN and CDR2 is FVKESK. The CDR3 coding sequence is TGTGCCAGCAGCCTGTGGGGGAGGGAAGAGACCCAGTACTTC. Translating gives CASSLWGREETQYF.

The gene calls are TRBV28 and TRBJ2-7, with a possible D match to TRBD2 (5 bases). This CDR3 comprises 13 residues. The germline V and J ends were trimmed by 2 bases and 7 bases, with 12 bases remaining between them. Per germline, CDR1 MDHEN and CDR2 SYDVKM. The CDR3 DNA reads as TGTGCCAGCAGTTTAATCCGACCGGGAGAGCAGTACTTC. It is translated as CASSLIRPGEQYF.

This rearrangement joins TRBV20-1 to TRBJ2-3; 8 bases line up with TRBD2. The V and J ends lost 3 bases and 4 bases, in that order; junction bases with no gene match: 9. CDR3 size: 15 residues. Germline CDR1 and CDR2: DFQATT and SNEGSKA (reference sequence). CDR3 sequence: CSASLSGSSADTQYF. CDR3 DNA sequence: TGCAGTGCTAGTTTGAGCGGGAGCTCCGCAGATACGCAGTATTTT.

The gene calls are TRBV6-2 or TRBV6-3 and TRBJ2-3, with D maybe TRBD2 (6 bases). This CDR3 region has 16 residues. Germline V lookup: CDR1 MNHEY, CDR2 SVGEGT. V was clipped by 1 base and J by 4 bases, with 15 bases between them. CDR3 loop: CASSYWRAPGADTQYF. DNA of the CDR3: TGTGCCAGCAGTTACTGGAGGGCCCCCGGGGCAGATACGCAGTATTTT.

This clone was recorded once. The chain recombines TRBV7-2 with TRBJ1-6, with a weak D call TRBD1 (5 bases). The CDR3 covers 16 residues. V dropped 4 bases and J dropped 1 base, with 11 bases sitting between them. Germline V gene lookup returns CDR1 SGHTA and CDR2 FQGNSA. The CDR3 DNA is TGTGCCAGCAGCTCGGGACTTTGGTCCTATAATTCACCCCTCCACTTT. This encodes CASSSGLWSYNSPLHF.

This clone was seen a single time. The chain carries TRBV27 and TRBJ1-2, with unresolved D. The CDR3 is 14 residues long. Germline V CDR1 and CDR2: MNHEY, SMNVEV (reference sequence). Trimming removed 5 bases from V and 3 bases from J, with 13 bases in between. CDR3 loop: CASSPDSSHYGYTF. In DNA form, the CDR3 reads TGTGCCAGCAGTCCGGATAGCTCTCACTATGGCTACACCTTC.

Details on this clone: Other DNA sequences within the sample encode an identical CDR3. The chain employs TRBV18 and TRBJ1-1, with D unresolved. The V and J ends lost 3 bases and 1 base respectively, with 6 bases between them. Per germline, CDR1 KGHSH and CDR2 LQKENI. The CDR3 loop spans 13 amino acids. The CDR3 DNA sequence: TGTGCCAGCTCACCCACAGCGAACACTGAAGCTTTCTTT. Its protein is CASSPTANTEAFF.

This clone was detected only once. The chain couples TRBV4-1 to TRBJ1-2, with D unresolved. V lost 1 base and J 4 bases, leaving 13 bases between the germline ends. The CDR3 has 15 residues. Germline-derived CDR1 and CDR2 are MGHRA and YSYEKL. Here the CDR3 reads CASSQARGEVYGYTF. The CDR3 region has the DNA TGCGCCAGCAGCCAAGCACGGGGTGAGGTCTATGGCTACACCTTC.

The rearrangement uses TRBV4-1 and TRBJ2-2; D is perhaps TRBD2 (5 bases). The V and J ends lost 1 base and 1 base respectively, with 10 bases between them. CDR1 and CDR2 from the germline V gene are MGHRA and YSYEKL. This CDR3 comprises 16 residues. CDR3: CASSQVSSGNTGELFF. CDR3 in DNA: TGCGCCAGCAGCCAAGTTTCGAGCGGGAACACCGGGGAGCTGTTTTTT.

J is TRBJ2-1 and V is TRBV7-6; 8 bases line up with TRBD2. The CDR3 length is 14 residues. J lost 7 bases, V lost 5 bases, and 7 bases had no gene match. From germline, CDR1 is SGHVS and CDR2 FNYEAQ. CDR3 protein: CASSPPPGGNEQFF. Written as DNA, the CDR3 is TGTGCCAGCAGCCCCCCCCCGGGAGGGAATGAGCAGTTCTTC.

The chain has TRBV11-2 and TRBJ2-7; D call uncertain. The CDR3 is 14 amino acids. The V and J ends lost 6 bases and 2 bases respectively, with 14 bases between them. Germline loops: CDR1 SGHAT, CDR2 FQNNGV. The CDR3 region has the DNA TGTGCCAGCAGACCCGTGGCAGGCGCCTACGAGCAGTACTTC. It is translated as CASRPVAGAYEQYF.

V and J are TRBV4-1 and TRBJ1-5; D unclear. This CDR3 has 17 residues. Germline V gives CDR1 MGHRA, CDR2 YSYEKL. Trimming removed 0 bases at V and 7 bases at J, with 19 bases between. The CDR3 DNA is TGCGCCAGCAGCCAAGATCAGGCCCTAGCTTTGGGCCAGCCCCAGCATTTT. Its translation: CASSQDQALALGQPQHF.